Listed below are T cell receptor beta chains from one sample, sequenced in a study of response to subunit inactivated influenza vaccine. TCRdb analysed the RT-PCR reads with MiXCR anew, one entry per CDR3 protein. The sample lists 500,000 to 750,000 distinct CDR3 sequences; about 14% were seen once. The sequenced sample was PBMCs from blood, obtained less than 13 days after vaccination. The origin of the receptors is a man aged 45-65 years who received an inactivated influenza vaccine. Both conserved end residues are trimmed from each CDR3.

v_gene	CDR3aa
TRBV6-1	ASRNLRRGLAANTEAF
TRBV6-2/TRBV6-3	ASESRSTDTQY
TRBV29-1	SVEQGPGQETQY
TRBV12-3/TRBV12-4	ASRETSGSQTQY
TRBV4-3	ASSQDMPSRYNEQF
TRBV20-1	SAQQGYYEQY
TRBV11-2	ASSLVDMTQETQY
TRBV10-3	AISFGQIRDEQY
TRBV27	ASSFRQLDTGELF
TRBV5-1	ASSWGTSGSSYEQY
TRBV5-1	ASSLVGKPLPYEQY
TRBV2	ASTVRRNNEKLF